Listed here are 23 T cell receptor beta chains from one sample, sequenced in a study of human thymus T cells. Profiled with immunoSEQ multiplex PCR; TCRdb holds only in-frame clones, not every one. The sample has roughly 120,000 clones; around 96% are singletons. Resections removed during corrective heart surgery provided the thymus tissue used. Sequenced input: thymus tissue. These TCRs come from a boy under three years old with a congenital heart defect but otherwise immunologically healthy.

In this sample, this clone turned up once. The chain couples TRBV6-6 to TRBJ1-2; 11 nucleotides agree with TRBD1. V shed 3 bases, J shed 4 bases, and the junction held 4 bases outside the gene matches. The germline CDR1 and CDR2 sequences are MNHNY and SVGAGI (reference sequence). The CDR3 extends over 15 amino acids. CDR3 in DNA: TGTGCCAGCAGTTATACCGGGACAGGGGGCTATGGCTACACCTTC. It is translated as CASSYTGTGGYGYTF.

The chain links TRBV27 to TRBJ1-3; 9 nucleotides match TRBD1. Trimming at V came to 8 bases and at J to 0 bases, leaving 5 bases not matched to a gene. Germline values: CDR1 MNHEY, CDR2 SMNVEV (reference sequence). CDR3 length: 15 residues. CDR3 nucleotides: TGTGCCAGCCGGGACAGGGTTAGCTCTGGAAACACCATATATTTT. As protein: CASRDRVSSGNTIYF.

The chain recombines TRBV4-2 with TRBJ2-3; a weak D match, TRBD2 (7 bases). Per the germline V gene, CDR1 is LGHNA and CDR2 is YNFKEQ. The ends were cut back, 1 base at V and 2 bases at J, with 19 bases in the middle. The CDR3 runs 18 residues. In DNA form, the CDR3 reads TGTGCCAGCAGCCAAGGCAGCTCCGTAGGGGGGGCCACAGATACGCAGTATTTT. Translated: CASSQGSSVGGATDTQYF.

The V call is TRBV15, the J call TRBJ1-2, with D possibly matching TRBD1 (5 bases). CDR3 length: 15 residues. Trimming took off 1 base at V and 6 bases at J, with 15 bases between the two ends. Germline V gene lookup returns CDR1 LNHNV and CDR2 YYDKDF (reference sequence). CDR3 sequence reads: CATSRGSTGPHGYTF. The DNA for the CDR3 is TGTGCCACCAGCAGAGGAAGTACGGGGCCCCATGGCTACACCTTC.

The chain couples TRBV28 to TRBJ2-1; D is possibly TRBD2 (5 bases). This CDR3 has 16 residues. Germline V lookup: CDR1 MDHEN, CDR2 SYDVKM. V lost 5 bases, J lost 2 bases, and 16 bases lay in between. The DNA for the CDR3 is TGTGCCAGCAGTAGAACGCGGGCTACTACCTACAATGAGCAGTTCTTC. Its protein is CASSRTRATTYNEQFF.

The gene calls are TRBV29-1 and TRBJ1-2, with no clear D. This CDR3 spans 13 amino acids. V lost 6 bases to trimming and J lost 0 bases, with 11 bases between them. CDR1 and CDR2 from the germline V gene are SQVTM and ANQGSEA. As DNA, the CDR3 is TGCAGCGTCCCCAGCGGGTCTAACTATGGCTACACCTTC. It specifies CSVPSGSNYGYTF.

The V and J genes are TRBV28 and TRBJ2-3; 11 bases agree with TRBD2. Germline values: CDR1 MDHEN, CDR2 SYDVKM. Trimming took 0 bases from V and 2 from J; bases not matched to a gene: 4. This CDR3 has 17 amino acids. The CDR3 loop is CASSLCPSGGPTDTQYF. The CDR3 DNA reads TGTGCCAGCAGTTTATGCCCTAGCGGGGGGCCCACAGATACGCAGTATTTT.

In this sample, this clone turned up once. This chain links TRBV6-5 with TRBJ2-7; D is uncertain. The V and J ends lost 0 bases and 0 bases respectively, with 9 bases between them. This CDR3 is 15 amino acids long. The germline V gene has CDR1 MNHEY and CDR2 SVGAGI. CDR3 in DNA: TGTGCCAGCAGTTACTCGCGGCGGTTCTCCTACGAGCAGTACTTC. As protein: CASSYSRRFSYEQYF.

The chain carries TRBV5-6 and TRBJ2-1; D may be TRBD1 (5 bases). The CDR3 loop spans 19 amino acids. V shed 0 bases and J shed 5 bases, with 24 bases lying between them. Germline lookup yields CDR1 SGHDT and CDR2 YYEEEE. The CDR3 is CASSLVYQGLRPTDNEQFF. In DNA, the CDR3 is TGTGCCAGCAGCTTGGTGTACCAGGGCCTTCGCCCTACGGACAATGAGCAGTTCTTC.

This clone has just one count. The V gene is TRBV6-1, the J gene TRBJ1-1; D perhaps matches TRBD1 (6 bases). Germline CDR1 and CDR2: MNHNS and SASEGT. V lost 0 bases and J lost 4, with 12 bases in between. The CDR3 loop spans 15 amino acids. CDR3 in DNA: TGTGCCAGCAGTGAAGCGAGGGGGGCGGGCACTGAAGCTTTCTTT. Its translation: CASSEARGAGTEAFF.

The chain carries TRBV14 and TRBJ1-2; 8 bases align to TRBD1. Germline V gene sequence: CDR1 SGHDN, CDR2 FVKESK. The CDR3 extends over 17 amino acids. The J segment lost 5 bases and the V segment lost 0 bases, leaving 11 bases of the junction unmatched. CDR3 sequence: CASSQDDRTGRVYGYTF. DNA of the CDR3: TGTGCCAGCAGCCAAGATGACCGGACAGGGAGGGTTTATGGCTACACCTTC.

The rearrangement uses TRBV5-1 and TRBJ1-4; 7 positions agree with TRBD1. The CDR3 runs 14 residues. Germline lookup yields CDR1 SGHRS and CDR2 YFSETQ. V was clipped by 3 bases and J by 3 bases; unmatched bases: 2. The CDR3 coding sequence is TGCGCCAGCAGCTACCAGGGGGCTAATGAAAAACTGTTTTTT. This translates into CASSYQGANEKLFF.

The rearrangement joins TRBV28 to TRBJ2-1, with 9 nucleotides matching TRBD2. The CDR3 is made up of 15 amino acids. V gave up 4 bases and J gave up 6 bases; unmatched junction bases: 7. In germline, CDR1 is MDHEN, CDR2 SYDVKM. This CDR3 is CASSSWRGGRNEQFF. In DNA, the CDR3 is TGTGCCAGCAGTTCATGGCGGGGGGGCCGCAATGAGCAGTTCTTC.

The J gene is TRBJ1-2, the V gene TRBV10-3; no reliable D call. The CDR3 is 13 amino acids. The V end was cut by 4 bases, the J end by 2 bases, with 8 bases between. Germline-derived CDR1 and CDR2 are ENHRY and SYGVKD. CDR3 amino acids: CAISGYKNYGYTF. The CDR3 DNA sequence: TGTGCCATCAGTGGATATAAAAACTATGGCTACACCTTC.

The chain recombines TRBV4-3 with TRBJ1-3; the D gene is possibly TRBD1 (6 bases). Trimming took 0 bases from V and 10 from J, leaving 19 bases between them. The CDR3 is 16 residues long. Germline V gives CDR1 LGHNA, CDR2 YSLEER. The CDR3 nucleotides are TGCGCCAGCAGCCAAGAAGGGCAGGGGATGAGGGAGACCATATATTTT. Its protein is CASSQEGQGMRETIYF.

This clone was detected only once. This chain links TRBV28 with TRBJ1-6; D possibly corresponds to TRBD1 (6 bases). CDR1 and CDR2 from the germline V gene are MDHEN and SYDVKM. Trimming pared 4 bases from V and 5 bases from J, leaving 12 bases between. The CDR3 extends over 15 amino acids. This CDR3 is CASSSGRGDNSPLHF. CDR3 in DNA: TGTGCCAGCAGTTCGGGTAGGGGGGATAATTCACCCCTCCACTTT. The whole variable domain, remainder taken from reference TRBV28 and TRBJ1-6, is DVKVTQSSRYLVKRTGEKVFLECVQDMDHENMFWYRQDPGLGLRLIYFSYDVKMKEKGDIPEGYSVSREKKERFSLILESASTNQTSMYLCASSSGRGDNSPLHFGNGTRLTVT.

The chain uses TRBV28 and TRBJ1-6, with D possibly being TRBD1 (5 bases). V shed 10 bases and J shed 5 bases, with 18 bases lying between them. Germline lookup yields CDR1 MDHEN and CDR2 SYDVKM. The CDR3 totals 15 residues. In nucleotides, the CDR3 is TGTGCCACCGAGAAGGGGATTGTTGATAATTCACCCCTCCACTTT. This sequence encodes CATEKGIVDNSPLHF.

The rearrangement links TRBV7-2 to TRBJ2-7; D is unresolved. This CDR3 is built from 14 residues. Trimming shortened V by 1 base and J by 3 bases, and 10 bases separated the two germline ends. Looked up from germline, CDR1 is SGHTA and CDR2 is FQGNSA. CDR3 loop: CASSLVGTLYEQYF. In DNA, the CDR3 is TGTGCCAGCAGCTTAGTTGGAACCCTCTACGAGCAGTACTTC.

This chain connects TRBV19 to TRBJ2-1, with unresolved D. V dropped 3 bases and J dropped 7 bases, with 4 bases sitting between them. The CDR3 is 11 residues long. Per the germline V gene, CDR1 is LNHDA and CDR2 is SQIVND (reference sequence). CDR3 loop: CASSMTNEQFF. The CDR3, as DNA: TGTGCCAGTAGTATGACGAATGAGCAGTTCTTC.

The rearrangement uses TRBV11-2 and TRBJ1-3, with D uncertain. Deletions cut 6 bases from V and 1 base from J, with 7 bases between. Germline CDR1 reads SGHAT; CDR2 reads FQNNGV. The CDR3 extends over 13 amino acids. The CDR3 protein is CASRRGSGNTIYF. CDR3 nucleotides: TGTGCCAGCAGGAGAGGGTCTGGAAACACCATATATTTT.

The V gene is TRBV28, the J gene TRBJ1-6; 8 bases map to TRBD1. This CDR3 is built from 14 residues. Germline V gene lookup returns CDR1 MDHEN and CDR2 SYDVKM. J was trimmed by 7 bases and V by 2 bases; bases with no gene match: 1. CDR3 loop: CASSLGDRNSPLHF. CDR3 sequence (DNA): TGTGCCAGCAGTTTAGGGGACAGGAATTCACCCCTCCACTTT. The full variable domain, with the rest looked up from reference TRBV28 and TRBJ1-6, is DVKVTQSSRYLVKRTGEKVFLECVQDMDHENMFWYRQDPGLGLRLIYFSYDVKMKEKGDIPEGYSVSREKKERFSLILESASTNQTSMYLCASSLGDRNSPLHFGNGTRLTVT.

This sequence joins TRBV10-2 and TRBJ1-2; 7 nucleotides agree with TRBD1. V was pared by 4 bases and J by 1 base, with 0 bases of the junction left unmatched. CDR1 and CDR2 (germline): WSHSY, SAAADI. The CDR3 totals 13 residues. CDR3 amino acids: CASSGQGNYGYTF. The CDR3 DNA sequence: TGCGCCAGCAGTGGACAGGGTAACTATGGCTACACCTTC.

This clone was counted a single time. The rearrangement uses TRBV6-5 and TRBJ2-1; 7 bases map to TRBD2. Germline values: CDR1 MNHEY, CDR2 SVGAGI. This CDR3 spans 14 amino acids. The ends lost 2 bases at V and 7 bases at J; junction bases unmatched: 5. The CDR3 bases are TGTGCCAGCAGTTACGGGGAGGGTTTTAATGAGCAGTTCTTC. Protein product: CASSYGEGFNEQFF.